The subject of this entry is one TCR beta chain. The target of this receptor is not known. Base-call qualities are not available, and no considerably larger clone is one nucleotide away. This sample is part of a study of T cell changes during pregnancy in multiple sclerosis (dated by TCRdb to about 2019). Study-level background: The study examined how the T cell repertoire changed over the course of pregnancy in women with multiple sclerosis.

The CDR3, cysteine through phenylalanine, is 17 amino acids long. Only the CDR3 region is kept as DNA, spanning 51 bases read in frame from base 1. Relative to germline, V is missing 4 bases and J is missing 5 bases, with 10 bases of the junction outside any gene match. Sequences SGHDN (CDR1) and FVKESK (CDR2) are obtained from the germline V gene. Libraries were built with the immunoSEQ multiplex PCR assay. This immuneACCESS table, as held by TCRdb, lists in-frame sequences with V and J called but not all clones. Of the missing ones, under half trace to an unresolved V gene in checked studies; the others have no known cause. The sample data list 55,000 to 80,000 clones, and roughly 90% of these were observed just once. The leading ten clones occupy approximately 9.5% of the sample.

Recombination joined TRBV14 with TRBJ2-5, and 13 junctional nucleotides match TRBD2. The sample in question was peripheral blood, obtained after pregnancy. This TCR was sampled from a female donor in good health, enrolled as a control in a pregnancy study. DNA sequence: TGTGCCAGCAGCCGGGCCTCGGGACTAGCGGGGCGGGAGACCCAGTACTTC. Its protein is CASSRASGLAGRETQYF.